Presented here are 27 T cell receptor beta chains from one specimen sequenced in a study of cytotoxic CD8 clonotypes in ibrutinib-treated CLL. Profiling relied on immunoSEQ multiplex PCR, and the TCRdb table lists in-frame clones only, not all of them. The data hold about 120,000 clones, with about 53% observed a single time. Sample: PBMCs, taken after 24 months of ibrutinib treatment. The receptor source for this set is a human donor with chronic lymphocytic leukemia.

In this sample, this clone turned up a few times. This rearrangement joins TRBV6-6 to TRBJ2-7, with D hard to call. Germline loops: CDR1 MNHNY, CDR2 SVGAGI (reference sequence). The CDR3 has 12 residues. The CDR3 coding sequence is TGTGCTATTCCCACTCAGAGAGAGGAGCAGTACTTC. The encoded protein is CAIPTQREEQYF.

The CDR3 nucleotides are TGTGCCACCCGCGACAGGTACTATGGCTACACCTTC. It codes for CATRDRYYGYTF. The chain is built from TRBV19 and TRBJ1-2, with TRBD1 as a possible D gene (6 bases). Germline values: CDR1 LNHDA, CDR2 SQIVND (reference sequence). The length of the CDR3 is 12 residues. Between the trimmed V and J ends, which lost 10 bases and 3 bases, there was a span of 12 bases. Filled out from reference TRBV19 and TRBJ1-2, the complete variable domain reads DGGITQSPKYLFRKEGQNVTLSCEQNLNHDAMYWYRQDPGQGLRLIYYSQIVNDFQKGDIAEGYSVSREKKESFPLTVTSAQKNPTAFYLCATRDRYYGYTFGSGTRLTVV.

This clone occurred a few times. The chain employs TRBV7-2 and TRBJ2-3; D is uncertain. The V end lost 2 bases, the J end lost 4 bases, and 7 bases lay between the germline ends. Germline V gives CDR1 SGHTA, CDR2 FQGNSA. The CDR3 is 13 amino acids. DNA for the CDR3: TGTGCCAGCAGCTTAAGGGTGGCAGATACGCAGTATTTT. As protein: CASSLRVADTQYF.

The chain uses TRBV7-2 and TRBJ2-7; 8 bases are a match to TRBD1. Trimming took 5 bases from V and 0 from J; bases not matched to a gene: 6. This CDR3 spans 15 amino acids. CDR1 and CDR2 from the germline V gene are SGHTA and FQGNSA. CDR3 nucleotide sequence: TGTGCCAGCAGCGTCCAGGGGGCCCCCTCCTACGAGCAGTACTTC. Encoded protein: CASSVQGAPSYEQYF.

The J gene is TRBJ1-5, the V gene TRBV28; 7 positions agree with TRBD1. This CDR3 spans 17 amino acids. Germline V lookup: CDR1 MDHEN, CDR2 SYDVKM. J gave up 6 bases and V 6 bases, and 17 bases lay outside the gene matches. CDR3 in amino acids: CASSDRVIEYRGQPQHF. The CDR3 DNA sequence: TGTGCCAGCAGCGACAGGGTAATTGAGTATAGGGGTCAGCCCCAGCATTTT.

The gene calls are TRBV28 and TRBJ2-1; perhaps TRBD2 as D (6 bases). The germline V and J ends were trimmed by 5 bases and 2 bases, with 10 bases remaining between them. The CDR3 has 14 amino acids. CDR1 MDHEN and CDR2 SYDVKM come from the germline V gene. For the CDR3, the DNA is TGTGCCAGCAGTACCTCGGGGGCCTACAATGAGCAGTTCTTC. Its translation is CASSTSGAYNEQFF.

On this clone itself: A read error may account for a junction end that differs from germline. The gene calls are TRBV7-7 and TRBJ2-5; D is uncertain. The germline V gene has CDR1 SSHAT and CDR2 FNYEAQ (reference sequence). This CDR3 region has 11 residues. CDR3 sequence reads: CASSNGETQYF. Written as DNA, the CDR3 is TGTGCTAGCAGCAACGGAGAGACCCAGTACTTC.

J is TRBJ1-6 and V is TRBV30; TRBD1 matches 9 bases. Germline V lookup: CDR1 GTSNPN, CDR2 SVGIG (reference sequence). CDR3 length: 16 residues. V lost 2 bases to trimming and J lost 7 bases; unmatched junction nucleotides: 9. In DNA, the CDR3 is TGTGCCTGGAGTCCACAGGGGGCAACAAAAAATTCACCCCTCCACTTT. It codes for CAWSPQGATKNSPLHF.

The chain combines TRBV30 with TRBJ1-1; D is unclear. The CDR3 totals 13 residues. The V end was cut by 0 bases, the J end by 5 bases, with 10 bases between. Germline loops: CDR1 GTSNPN, CDR2 SVGIG (reference sequence). CDR3 coding DNA: TGTGCCTGGAGTGTTGGGGTTGGGACTGAAGCTTTCTTT. Its translation is CAWSVGVGTEAFF.

This chain links TRBV19 with TRBJ2-7, with D possibly being TRBD2 (7 bases). Germline V gene lookup returns CDR1 LNHDA and CDR2 SQIVND (reference sequence). The CDR3 consists of 13 residues. V gave up 4 bases and J gave up 6 bases, with 13 bases separating them. CDR3 protein: CASSTVAGAEQYF. The DNA of the CDR3 is TGTGCCAGTAGTACCGTCGCGGGGGCCGAGCAGTACTTC.

This clone was counted a few times. The rearrangement uses TRBV4-2 and TRBJ1-6, with D maybe TRBD1 (5 bases). V lost 0 bases, J lost 14 bases, and 14 bases lay in between. Looked up from germline, CDR1 is LGHNA and CDR2 is YNFKEQ. The CDR3 runs 14 residues. The CDR3 protein is CASSQDRGNLALHF. The CDR3 DNA follows: TGTGCCAGCAGCCAAGATCGGGGGAATTTGGCCCTCCACTTT.

The chain links TRBV4-3 to TRBJ1-3; D ambiguous. The CDR3 is made up of 16 amino acids. The germline V gene encodes CDR1 LGHNA and CDR2 YSLEER. V was pared by 0 bases and J by 0 bases, with 9 bases between. The CDR3 region is CASSQDTAGSGNTIYF. The CDR3 nucleotides are TGCGCCAGCAGCCAAGATACAGCAGGCTCTGGAAACACCATATATTTT.

Regarding this clone: Other DNA sequences from this sample encode an identical CDR3 as well. The chain links TRBV6-1 to TRBJ1-5; tentative D call: TRBD1 (5 bases). V was trimmed by 3 bases and J by 2 bases, leaving 8 bases between them. The CDR3 sequence is 14 residues long. Looked up from germline, CDR1 is MNHNS and CDR2 is SASEGT. The chain's CDR3 is CASSEGRGNQPQHF. The CDR3 nucleotides are TGTGCCAGCAGTGAGGGACGGGGCAATCAGCCCCAGCATTTT.

This clone has more than one count but fewer than ten. The rearrangement uses TRBV10-3 and TRBJ2-3; a possible D gene is TRBD1 (5 bases). Looked up from germline, CDR1 is ENHRY and CDR2 is SYGVKD. The CDR3 totals 13 residues. The ends were cut back, 1 base at V and 6 bases at J, with 8 bases in the middle. CDR3 sequence (DNA): TGTGCCATCAGTGAGTTGCACAGGGATACGCAGTATTTT. It translates to CAISELHRDTQYF.

The sample holds a few counts of this clone. The chain recombines TRBV9 with TRBJ2-2, with a weak D call TRBD1 (6 bases). CDR1 and CDR2 from the germline V gene are SGDLS and YYNGEE. The ends were cut back, 0 bases at V and 5 bases at J, with 11 bases in the middle. The CDR3 contains 15 residues. CDR3 sequence reads: CASSVEGVSTGELFF. CDR3 in DNA: TGTGCCAGCAGCGTAGAGGGGGTGTCTACCGGGGAGCTGTTTTTT.

In this sample, this clone turned up once. This chain joins TRBV6-6 and TRBJ2-3, with D possibly matching TRBD2 (5 bases). Germline loops: CDR1 MNHNY, CDR2 SVGAGI (reference sequence). The length of the CDR3 is 16 residues. Trimming cost V 0 bases and J 4 bases, with 14 bases left between them. CDR3 region: CASSYSRAPTPDTQYF. The CDR3 DNA is TGTGCCAGCAGTTACTCGAGGGCTCCCACCCCAGATACGCAGTATTTT.

This clone was found a few times. The chain joins TRBV4-1 to TRBJ2-3; 11 nucleotides align to TRBD1. V dropped 2 bases and J dropped 2; count of bases not matched to a gene: 3. Germline V gene sequence: CDR1 MGHRA, CDR2 YSYEKL. CDR3 length: 16 residues. CDR3 loop: CASSQRDRGITDTQYF. The CDR3 DNA reads as TGCGCCAGCAGCCAAAGGGACAGGGGGATCACAGATACGCAGTATTTT.

This chain uses TRBV7-3 with TRBJ1-1; 9 bases are shared with TRBD1. V gave up 4 bases and J gave up 1 base; unmatched junction bases: 1. From germline, CDR1 is SGHTA and CDR2 FQGTGA. The CDR3 is 14 amino acids. The CDR3 protein is CASSSTGGNTEAFF. CDR3 nucleotide sequence: TGTGCCAGCAGCTCGACAGGGGGGAACACTGAAGCTTTCTTT.

As DNA, the CDR3 is TGTGCCAGCAGCGAGACCACAGGGGGCGAGCAGTACTTC. It yields the protein CASSETTGGEQYF. V is TRBV6-5 and J is TRBJ2-7, with 8 bases identical to TRBD1. CDR3 size: 13 residues. V lost 6 bases to trimming and J lost 6 bases; unmatched junction nucleotides: 7. Germline V gives CDR1 MNHEY, CDR2 SVGAGI.

This chain links TRBV27 with TRBJ2-3, with TRBD1 matching over 7 bases. Germline V lookup: CDR1 MNHEY, CDR2 SMNVEV (reference sequence). This CDR3 is built from 15 residues. V lost 1 base, J lost 2 bases, and 3 bases stayed unmatched. The CDR3 region has the DNA TGTGCCAGCAGTTTATTCGACAGGGACACAGATACGCAGTATTTT. Translated: CASSLFDRDTDTQYF.

The genes are TRBV19 and TRBJ2-7; a possible D gene is TRBD1 (6 bases). V dropped 3 bases and J dropped 3 bases, with 9 bases sitting between them. The CDR3 sequence is 13 residues long. Germline V lookup: CDR1 LNHDA, CDR2 SQIVND (reference sequence). This CDR3 reads CASSIRQDYEQYF. DNA of the CDR3: TGTGCCAGTAGTATTCGACAGGACTACGAGCAGTACTTC.

This clone was detected only a few times. The CDR3 coding sequence is TGTGCCAGCAGCTTATCAGGGAACACTGAAGCTTTCTTT. This gives the protein CASSLSGNTEAFF. This chain connects TRBV13 to TRBJ1-1; D uncertain. The CDR3 extends over 13 amino acids. The germline CDR1 and CDR2 sequences are PRHDT and FYEKMQ (reference sequence). V dropped 2 bases and J dropped 1 base, with 5 bases sitting between them.

The V and J genes are TRBV29-1 and TRBJ1-2; TRBD1 might be the D (5 bases). V lost 7 bases and J 5 bases, leaving 14 bases between the germline ends. Germline CDR1 reads SQVTM; CDR2 reads ANQGSEA. The length of the CDR3 is 12 residues. CDR3 coding DNA: TGCAGCGAGGGGTCATTCCAGTATGGCTACACCTTC. The encoded protein is CSEGSFQYGYTF. Full variable domain (missing parts from reference TRBV29-1 and TRBJ1-2): SAVISQKPSRDICQRGTSLTIQCQVDSQVTMMFWYRQQPGQSLTLIATANQGSEATYESGFVIDKFPISRPNLTFSTLTVSNMSPEDSSIYLCSEGSFQYGYTFGSGTRLTVV.

This chain connects TRBV7-2 to TRBJ1-1; D is unresolved. CDR1 and CDR2 (germline): SGHTA, FQGNSA. This CDR3 is 13 amino acids long. Trimming took 5 bases from V and 3 from J, leaving 10 bases between them. CDR3: CASSRSRDTEAFF. The CDR3 DNA sequence: TGTGCCAGCAGCCGGTCAAGGGACACTGAAGCTTTCTTT. The whole variable domain, filled in from reference TRBV7-2 and TRBJ1-1, reads GAGVSQSPSNKVTEKGKDVELRCDPISGHTALYWYRQSLGQGLEFLIYFQGNSAPDKSGLPSDRFSAERTGGSVSTLTIQRTQQEDSAVYLCASSRSRDTEAFFGQGTRLTVV.

The CDR3 DNA sequence: TGTGCCAGCAGTTACGGGGGCCAGTACGAGCAGTACTTC. This translates into CASSYGGQYEQYF. This chain links TRBV6-5 with TRBJ2-7; D perhaps matches TRBD1 (6 bases). Germline V gives CDR1 MNHEY, CDR2 SVGAGI. The CDR3 is 13 amino acids. V dropped 2 bases and J dropped 4 bases, with 9 bases sitting between them.

The chain recombines TRBV7-3 with TRBJ2-2; perhaps D is TRBD1 or TRBD2 (5 bases each). CDR3 length equals 16 residues. The germline V gene encodes CDR1 SGHTA and CDR2 FQGTGA. V lost 4 bases to trimming and J lost 6 bases, with 18 bases between them. The CDR3 sequence: CASSSFGTNPPGELFF. The CDR3 bases are TGTGCCAGCAGCTCCTTCGGGACCAACCCCCCCGGGGAGCTGTTTTTT.

The rearrangement joins TRBV7-2 to TRBJ1-2; D is unclear. Germline V gives CDR1 SGHTA, CDR2 FQGNSA. The CDR3 length is 13 residues. Between the trimmed V and J ends, which lost 11 bases and 2 bases, there was a span of 15 bases. In DNA, the CDR3 is TGTGCCCGCCAGCCTTTGGGGAACTATGGCTACACCTTC. This encodes CARQPLGNYGYTF.